A selection of T cell receptor beta chains follows, all from one sample in a study of CD8+CD57+ T cells in acquired aplastic anemia. In TCRdb, the reads were re-called with MiXCR into one record per CDR3 protein. The repertoire includes over 150,000 distinct CDR3 sequences, 70% to 80% of them detected once, and approximately 48% sits in the top ten. Input material: sorted CD4+, CD8+, or CD8+CD57+ T cells (not recorded which) from PBMCs. The receptor source for this set is a human donor with aplastic anemia. Each CDR3 is given with its conserved first and last residue. Each record gives: D gene, V gene, J gene, clone size, CDR3 protein, CDR3 DNA. The D gene is left open where the match is weak. Size is omitted from some rows. Given values are once, few, many or a class for expanded clones.

D gene: .; V gene: TRBV29-1; J gene: TRBJ2-1; clone size: .; CDR3 protein: CSVQRGNDEQFF; CDR3 DNA: TGCAGCGTCCAAAGGGGGAACGATGAGCAGTTCTTC
D gene: TRBD1; V gene: TRBV15; J gene: TRBJ2-4; clone size: .; CDR3 protein: CATSRGQVAKNIQYF; CDR3 DNA: TGTGCCACCAGCAGGGGACAGGTAGCCAAAAACATTCAGTACTTC
D gene: .; V gene: TRBV4-1; J gene: TRBJ2-5; clone size: .; CDR3 protein: CASSQGNREQETQYF; CDR3 DNA: TGCGCCAGCAGCCAGGGAAACAGGGAGCAAGAGACCCAGTACTTC
D gene: TRBD2; V gene: TRBV29-1; J gene: TRBJ2-7; clone size: .; CDR3 protein: CSVVGLAGPYEQYF; CDR3 DNA: TGCAGCGTTGTCGGGCTAGCGGGGCCCTACGAGCAGTACTTC
D gene: .; V gene: TRBV20-1; J gene: TRBJ2-3; clone size: .; CDR3 protein: CSATGISSTDTQYF; CDR3 DNA: TGCAGTGCTACGGGGATCTCTAGCACAGATACGCAGTATTTT
D gene: TRBD1; V gene: TRBV7-6; J gene: TRBJ1-6; clone size: .; CDR3 protein: CASRVDRGLKSPLHF; CDR3 DNA: TGTGCCAGCAGGGTAGACAGGGGGCTGAAGTCACCCCTCCACTTT
D gene: .; V gene: TRBV5-5; J gene: TRBJ2-7; clone size: .; CDR3 protein: CSGLYEQYF; CDR3 DNA: TGCTCAGGGCTGTACGAGCAGTACTTC
D gene: .; V gene: TRBV7-7; J gene: TRBJ2-1; clone size: .; CDR3 protein: CASSRTVYNEQFF; CDR3 DNA: TGTGCCAGCAGCAGGACAGTGTACAATGAGCAGTTCTTC
D gene: .; V gene: TRBV29-1; J gene: TRBJ1-2; clone size: .; CDR3 protein: CSVEYGADGYTF; CDR3 DNA: TGCAGCGTTGAATATGGGGCCGATGGCTACACCTTC
D gene: .; V gene: TRBV10-1; J gene: TRBJ2-3; clone size: .; CDR3 protein: CASSSSLDTDTQYF; CDR3 DNA: TGCGCCAGCAGTAGCAGTCTGGACACAGATACGCAGTATTTT
D gene: .; V gene: TRBV20-1; J gene: TRBJ2-2; clone size: .; CDR3 protein: CSAQPEASSPGELFF; CDR3 DNA: TGCAGTGCTCAGCCCGAGGCTAGCTCCCCCGGGGAGCTGTTTTTT
D gene: .; V gene: TRBV11-3; J gene: TRBJ2-1; clone size: .; CDR3 protein: CASSLRFLWEQFF; CDR3 DNA: TGTGCCAGCAGCTTACGGTTCCTTTGGGAGCAGTTCTTC
D gene: .; V gene: TRBV15; J gene: TRBJ1-4; clone size: .; CDR3 protein: CATSRASREKLFF; CDR3 DNA: TGTGCCACCAGCAGGGCCTCTAGAGAAAAACTGTTTTTT
D gene: .; V gene: TRBV7-9; J gene: TRBJ1-5; clone size: .; CDR3 protein: CASSYEGVYSNQPQHF; CDR3 DNA: TGTGCCAGCAGCTACGAGGGAGTTTATAGCAATCAGCCCCAGCATTTT
D gene: TRBD2; V gene: TRBV20-1; J gene: TRBJ2-1; clone size: .; CDR3 protein: CSARLGGGASFF; CDR3 DNA: TGCAGTGCTAGGTTGGGCGGGGGGGCCTCATTCTTC
D gene: TRBD2; V gene: TRBV6-6; J gene: TRBJ2-1; clone size: .; CDR3 protein: CASSSVGGGSRHEQFF; CDR3 DNA: TGTGCCAGCAGTTCCGTCGGAGGCGGGAGTAGACATGAGCAGTTCTTC
D gene: TRBD1; V gene: TRBV10-3; J gene: TRBJ1-2; clone size: .; CDR3 protein: CAIRTQGAIGGYTF; CDR3 DNA: TGTGCCATCAGGACGCAGGGGGCAATCGGTGGCTACACCTTC
D gene: .; V gene: TRBV5-6; J gene: TRBJ1-1; clone size: .; CDR3 protein: CASMVGVGVTEAFF; CDR3 DNA: TGTGCCAGCATGGTCGGTGTAGGTGTCACTGAAGCTTTCTTT
D gene: TRBD2; V gene: TRBV11-2; J gene: TRBJ2-7; clone size: few; CDR3 protein: CASSLTGGTYEQYF; CDR3 DNA: TGTGCCAGCAGCCTGACGGGGGGAACCTACGAGCAGTACTTC
D gene: .; V gene: TRBV20-1; J gene: TRBJ2-7; clone size: .; CDR3 protein: CSATPTDLRREQYF; CDR3 DNA: TGCAGTGCCACCCCCACGGACTTACGGCGCGAGCAGTACTTC
D gene: .; V gene: TRBV7-9; J gene: TRBJ2-2; clone size: .; CDR3 protein: CASSLTRGELFF; CDR3 DNA: TGTGCCAGCAGCTTAACCAGGGGGGAGCTGTTTTTT
D gene: TRBD2; V gene: TRBV7-3; J gene: TRBJ2-3; clone size: .; CDR3 protein: CASSDSGGTDTQYF; CDR3 DNA: TGTGCCAGCAGTGACTCGGGGGGGACAGATACGCAGTATTTT
D gene: .; V gene: TRBV27; J gene: TRBJ2-7; clone size: once; CDR3 protein: CASSSRQDPYEQYF; CDR3 DNA: TGTGCCAGCAGTTCCAGACAGGACCCCTACGAGCAGTACTTC
D gene: .; V gene: TRBV24-1; J gene: TRBJ2-3; clone size: .; CDR3 protein: CATSDSDAETTDTQYF; CDR3 DNA: TGTGCCACCAGTGATTCGGACGCGGAGACCACAGATACGCAGTATTTT
D gene: .; V gene: TRBV12-3/TRBV12-4; J gene: TRBJ1-6; clone size: .; CDR3 protein: CASSWGAGSPLHF; CDR3 DNA: TGTGCCAGCAGTTGGGGCGCGGGTTCACCCCTCCACTTT
D gene: .; V gene: TRBV7-4; J gene: TRBJ1-3; clone size: once; CDR3 protein: CASSHSEGNTIYF; CDR3 DNA: TGTGCCAGCAGCCACAGCGAAGGAAACACCATATATTTT
D gene: .; V gene: TRBV19; J gene: TRBJ2-3; clone size: few; CDR3 protein: CASSIVRMGGTDTQYF; CDR3 DNA: TGTGCCAGTAGTATAGTCCGGATGGGAGGCACAGATACGCAGTATTTT
D gene: .; V gene: TRBV5-1; J gene: TRBJ1-1; clone size: .; CDR3 protein: CASSLLGPNTEAFF; CDR3 DNA: TGCGCCAGCAGCTTGCTAGGGCCCAACACTGAAGCTTTCTTT
D gene: .; V gene: TRBV7-2; J gene: TRBJ2-6; clone size: few; CDR3 protein: CASSRESGANVLTF; CDR3 DNA: TGTGCCAGCAGCCGCGAGTCTGGGGCCAACGTCCTGACTTTC
D gene: .; V gene: TRBV6-5; J gene: TRBJ1-1; clone size: .; CDR3 protein: CASRDLNTEAFF; CDR3 DNA: TGTGCCAGCAGGGACCTGAACACTGAAGCTTTCTTT
D gene: .; V gene: TRBV6-5; J gene: TRBJ1-2; clone size: .; CDR3 protein: CASKVEDGNYGYTF; CDR3 DNA: TGTGCCAGCAAGGTAGAGGACGGGAACTATGGCTACACCTTC
D gene: .; V gene: TRBV7-9; J gene: TRBJ2-6; clone size: few; CDR3 protein: CASSNRGGGANVLTF; CDR3 DNA: TGTGCCAGCAGCAACAGGGGGGGTGGGGCCAACGTCCTGACTTTC
D gene: TRBD1; V gene: TRBV2; J gene: TRBJ2-6; clone size: many; CDR3 protein: CARGQGGANVLTF; CDR3 DNA: TGTGCCAGAGGACAGGGGGGGGCCAACGTCCTGACTTTC
D gene: TRBD1; V gene: TRBV20-1; J gene: TRBJ2-5; clone size: .; CDR3 protein: CSAPGGVETQYF; CDR3 DNA: TGCAGTGCGCCAGGGGGTGTGGAGACCCAGTACTTC
D gene: TRBD2; V gene: TRBV20-1; J gene: TRBJ2-3; clone size: many; CDR3 protein: CSARGLAAVQDTQYF; CDR3 DNA: TGCAGTGCTAGAGGCCTAGCGGCCGTTCAAGATACGCAGTATTTT
D gene: TRBD2; V gene: TRBV25-1; J gene: TRBJ2-3; clone size: .; CDR3 protein: CASVGTSGFTDTQYF; CDR3 DNA: TGTGCCAGCGTAGGGACTAGCGGGTTCACAGATACGCAGTATTTT
D gene: .; V gene: TRBV7-2; J gene: TRBJ2-3; clone size: few; CDR3 protein: CASSIRSRQYF; CDR3 DNA: TGTGCCAGCAGCATTAGATCTCGGCAGTATTTT
D gene: .; V gene: TRBV19; J gene: TRBJ2-2; clone size: .; CDR3 protein: CASSTASGNTGELFF; CDR3 DNA: TGTGCCAGTAGTACCGCTAGTGGGAACACCGGGGAGCTGTTTTTT
D gene: TRBD1; V gene: TRBV20-1; J gene: TRBJ2-1; clone size: few; CDR3 protein: CSVADRGNEQFF; CDR3 DNA: TGCAGCGTAGCCGACAGGGGAAATGAGCAGTTCTTC
D gene: .; V gene: TRBV9; J gene: TRBJ2-7; clone size: .; CDR3 protein: CASSGQSQGREQYF; CDR3 DNA: TGTGCCAGCAGCGGGCAGTCACAAGGACGGGAGCAGTACTTC
D gene: .; V gene: TRBV7-2; J gene: TRBJ1-1; clone size: .; CDR3 protein: CASSWGSNTEAFF; CDR3 DNA: TGTGCCAGCAGCTGGGGATCGAACACTGAAGCTTTCTTT